This TCR beta chain was obtained from a study of relationships among human T cell subsets. Study-wide results and limits: Th1, Th2 and regulatory subsets overlapped substantially in CDR3 sequences.

As regards this clonotype: What it binds is unknown.

Semiquantitative ARM-PCR amplified T cell receptor alpha and beta CDR3 regions from mRNA. ARM-PCR used tagged nested gene-specific primers, then communal superprimers for exponential amplification. MiXCR, applied by TCRdb to the multiplex PCR reads, yields one record per CDR3 protein. Of approximately 15,000 distinct CDR3 sequences in the sample, approximately 56% were seen once. The V end was cut by 6 bases, the J end by 8 bases, with 18 bases between. The CDR3 is 14 residues long. The sequence derives from a man aged 40-55 years in good health. The chain couples TRBV12-3 or TRBV12-4 to TRBJ2-3; no firm D call. The sequenced sample consisted of total T cells sorted from blood. The CDR3 spells CASSPPGALGTQYF. The CDR3 nucleotides are TGTGCCAGCAGCCCCCCTGGCGCCCTAGGTACGCAGTATTTT.